This is a list of T cell receptor beta chains from one sample in a study of blood T cell repertoires in COVID-19. Assay: immunoSEQ multiplex PCR; the TCRdb copy retains only in-frame clones and omits some. The sample contains 100,000 to 150,000 clones, approximately 84% of which appear only once. Sequenced: peripheral blood. These receptors all come from a woman older than 75 with acute or convalescent COVID-19. CDR3s include the opening cysteine and the closing phenylalanine or tryptophan. A D gene is named only where the DNA matches it firmly. Rows may omit the clone size; those that give it use once, few, many or a size class.

>13|.|.|TRBJ1-3|TRBV15
CATSAGGLNTIYF
TGTGCCACCAGCGCGGGGGGGCTGAACACCATATATTTT
>17|.|.|TRBJ2-5|TRBV4-3
CASSQDPIGALQETQYF
TGCGCCAGCAGCCAAGATCCCATAGGAGCGCTTCAAGAGACCCAGTACTTC
>14|few|TRBD2|TRBJ2-2|TRBV6-2/TRBV6-3
CASSTPGGSGELFF
TGTGCCAGCAGTACCCCGGGCGGGAGTGGGGAGCTGTTTTTT
>16|few|TRBD1|TRBJ2-2|TRBV25-1
CASSEAGTGGTGELFF
TGTGCCAGCAGTGAAGCCGGGACAGGGGGCACCGGGGAGCTGTTTTTT
>15|.|TRBD1|TRBJ1-4|TRBV7-9
CASSYQPGQGSVLFF
TGTGCCAGCAGCTATCAACCGGGACAGGGTTCGGTACTGTTTTTT
>14|.|.|TRBJ1-2|TRBV3-1/TRBV3-2
CASSPWGENYGYTF
TGTGCCAGCAGCCCCTGGGGGGAAAACTATGGCTACACCTTC
>15|.|.|TRBJ1-1|TRBV6-5
CASKARGQKNTEAFF
TGTGCCAGCAAAGCCCGGGGTCAGAAGAACACTGAAGCTTTCTTT
>15|.|.|TRBJ1-3|TRBV7-9
CASSLSRLSGNTIYF
TGTGCCAGCAGCTTATCCAGGCTCTCTGGAAACACCATATATTTT
>16|.|.|TRBJ2-3|TRBV29-1
CSVEVVRRDSTDTQYF
TGCAGCGTTGAAGTAGTCAGACGGGATAGCACAGATACGCAGTATTTT
>17|.|TRBD1|TRBJ2-6|TRBV29-1
CSVDVRDRVSGANVLTF
TGCAGCGTTGATGTTCGAGACAGGGTGTCTGGGGCCAACGTCCTGACTTTC
>14|.|TRBD1|TRBJ2-3|TRBV2
CASKPTGSADTQYF
TGTGCCAGCAAGCCGACAGGGTCAGCAGATACGCAGTATTTT
>16|.|.|TRBJ2-2|TRBV6-2/TRBV6-3
CASSYGTGFGTGELFF
TGTGCCAGCAGTTACGGTACAGGGTTTGGAACCGGGGAGCTGTTTTTT
>14|once|TRBD1|TRBJ2-7|TRBV7-2
CASSVGTGFYEQYF
TGTGCCAGCAGCGTCGGGACAGGGTTCTACGAGCAGTACTTC
>12|.|.|TRBJ2-7|TRBV10-1
CASSLSSYEQYF
TGCGCCAGCAGCCTGAGCTCCTACGAGCAGTACTTC
>15|.|.|TRBJ2-7|TRBV27
CASSLSFSNYYEQYF
TGTGCCAGCAGTTTATCCTTCAGCAACTACTACGAGCAGTACTTC
>15|.|TRBD1|TRBJ1-6|TRBV15
CATSRGDRGNSPLHF
TGTGCCACCAGCAGAGGGGACAGGGGGAATTCACCCCTCCACTTT
>15|once|.|TRBJ2-6|TRBV7-2
CASSPNFSGANVLTF
TGTGCCAGCAGCCCTAATTTCTCTGGGGCCAACGTCCTGACTTTC
>14|.|TRBD2|TRBJ2-1|TRBV5-4
CASSWGLAGSEQFF
TGTGCCAGCAGCTGGGGACTAGCGGGGTCTGAGCAGTTCTTC
>15|.|.|TRBJ2-1|TRBV19
CASSIGGLTYNEQFF
TGTGCCAGTAGTATTGGTGGGTTGACATACAATGAGCAGTTCTTC
>15|few|.|TRBJ2-5|TRBV18
CASSRGNQYQETQYF
TGTGCCAGCTCAAGGGGTAATCAGTACCAAGAGACCCAGTACTTC
>14|.|.|TRBJ2-3|TRBV5-1
CASSFGTLTDTQYF
TGCGCCAGCAGCTTTGGGACTCTCACAGATACGCAGTATTTT
>15|.|.|TRBJ1-5|TRBV5-1
CASSLDGVSNQPQHF
TGCGCCAGCAGCTTGGACGGTGTGAGCAATCAGCCCCAGCATTTT
>15|.|TRBD1|TRBJ1-2|TRBV5-5
CASSPGAGGNYGYTF
TGTGCCAGCAGCCCCGGAGCAGGGGGTAACTATGGCTACACCTTC
>14|once|TRBD2|TRBJ2-5|TRBV4-3
CASSLGTSEETQYF
TGCGCCAGCAGCCTAGGGACTAGCGAGGAGACCCAGTACTTC
>17|.|TRBD2|TRBJ2-1|TRBV2
CASRPGLAGGQYNEQFF
TGTGCCAGCAGGCCCGGACTAGCGGGGGGCCAATACAATGAGCAGTTCTTC
>15|.|TRBD2|TRBJ2-5|TRBV5-6
CASSLGLAGQETQYF
TGTGCCAGCAGCTTAGGTTTAGCGGGACAAGAGACCCAGTACTTC
>16|.|TRBD1|TRBJ1-6|TRBV4-3
CASSQDSGGGNSPLHF
TGCGCCAGCAGCCAAGATTCAGGGGGCGGTAATTCACCCCTCCACTTT
>13|.|.|TRBJ1-1|TRBV10-3
CAISGQQNTEAFF
TGTGCCATCAGTGGACAGCAGAACACTGAAGCTTTCTTT
>14|.|.|TRBJ2-6|TRBV30
CAWGQGSGANVLTF
TGTGCCTGGGGGCAGGGTTCTGGGGCCAACGTCCTGACTTTC
>12|.|TRBD1|TRBJ2-3|TRBV29-1
CSVRQGADTQYF
TGCAGCGTTCGACAGGGCGCAGATACGCAGTATTTT
>15|once|TRBD1|TRBJ2-7|TRBV11-2
CASSYLRDRDYEQYF
TGTGCCAGCAGCTACCTCCGGGACAGGGACTACGAGCAGTACTTC
>14|.|.|TRBJ2-3|TRBV29-1
CSVEQTRSTDTQYF
TGCAGCGTTGAACAGACTAGGAGCACAGATACGCAGTATTTT